Each of the 6 T cell receptor beta chains below was sequenced from the same sample in a study of graft-versus-host responses after intestinal transplantation. Method: immunoSEQ multiplex PCR; TCRdb's copy keeps in-frame clones and lacks some. The table lists around 43,000 clones, 91% of them singletons. Material: PBMCs, obtained 524 days after transplant. These receptors originate from a human patient who received an intestinal transplant, so some T cells may come from the graft donor.

This rearrangement joins TRBV6-5 to TRBJ1-2; D unclear. V lost 6 bases and J 4 bases, leaving 18 bases between the germline ends. Germline CDR1 is MNHEY and CDR2 is SVGAGI. CDR3 length: 15 residues. CDR3 protein: CASRSTDPLFYGYTF. The CDR3 DNA follows: TGTGCCAGCAGGTCTACCGACCCGCTGTTCTATGGCTACACCTTC.

The chain employs TRBV7-9 and TRBJ2-2; a possible D gene is TRBD1 (5 bases). The CDR3 length is 17 residues. From germline, CDR1 is SEHNR and CDR2 FQNEAQ (reference sequence). Trimming shortened V by 3 bases and J by 0 bases, and 14 bases separated the two germline ends. CDR3 DNA: TGTGCCAGCAGCTTCTCTTCCAGGGTACCGAACACCGGGGAGCTGTTTTTT. It codes for CASSFSSRVPNTGELFF.

The genes are TRBV6-1 and TRBJ2-1; TRBD2 agrees at 7 bases. This CDR3 region has 16 residues. With V trimmed by 3 bases and J by 0 bases, 5 bases remained unmatched. CDR1 and CDR2 (germline): MNHNS, SASEGT. CDR3 bases: TGTGCCAGCAGTGAGCTTGGCGGGAGCTCCTACAATGAGCAGTTCTTC. This translates into CASSELGGSSYNEQFF.

The chain has TRBV5-1 and TRBJ2-1; the D gene is possibly TRBD1 (5 bases). Trimming took off 0 bases at V and 4 bases at J, with 8 bases between the two ends. The V gene's germline CDR1 is SGHRS and CDR2 YFSETQ. The CDR3 sequence is 14 residues long. Here the CDR3 DNA reads TGCGCCAGCAGCTTGGGACAGAATTACAATGAGCAGTTCTTC. It translates to CASSLGQNYNEQFF.

The gene calls are TRBV5-6 and TRBJ2-5; TRBD2 might be the D (5 bases). Germline-derived CDR1 and CDR2 are SGHDT and YYEEEE. The CDR3 extends over 15 amino acids. V lost 0 bases and J 11 bases, leaving 20 bases between the germline ends. The CDR3 protein is CASSLGLRVLGEQYF. The CDR3 bases are TGTGCCAGCAGCTTGGGCCTTAGGGTACTTGGGGAGCAGTACTTC.

The chain employs TRBV28 and TRBJ2-7; 8 bases match TRBD2. This CDR3 is built from 16 residues. The V gene's germline CDR1 is MDHEN and CDR2 SYDVKM. Germline trimming cut 2 bases from V and 3 bases from J; bases unmatched to any gene: 9. CDR3 DNA sequence: TGTGCCAGCAGTTTACCAGAAGCGGGAGCGTTCTACGAGCAGTACTTC. The encoded protein is CASSLPEAGAFYEQYF.